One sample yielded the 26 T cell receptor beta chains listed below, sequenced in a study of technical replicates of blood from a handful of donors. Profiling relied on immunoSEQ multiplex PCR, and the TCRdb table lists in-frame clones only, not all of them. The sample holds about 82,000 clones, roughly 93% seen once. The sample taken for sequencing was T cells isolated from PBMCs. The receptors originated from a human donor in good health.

The CDR3 DNA reads TGTGCCAGCAGCCACCTGGACAGGGAACGAATCAATCAGCCCCAGCATTTT. Amino acid sequence: CASSHLDRERINQPQHF. V is TRBV7-9 and J is TRBJ1-5, with 8 bases aligning to TRBD1. Per germline, CDR1 SEHNR and CDR2 FQNEAQ (reference sequence). After removal of 5 bases from V and 3 bases from J, the junction contained 12 bases not matched to a gene. This CDR3 has 17 residues.

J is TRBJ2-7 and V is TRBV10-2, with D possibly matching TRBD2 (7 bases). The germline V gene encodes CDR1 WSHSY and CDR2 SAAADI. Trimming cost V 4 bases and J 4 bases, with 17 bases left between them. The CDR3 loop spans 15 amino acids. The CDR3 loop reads CASSVQGGIAYEQYF. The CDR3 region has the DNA TGCGCCAGCAGTGTACAGGGAGGGATTGCGTACGAGCAGTACTTC.

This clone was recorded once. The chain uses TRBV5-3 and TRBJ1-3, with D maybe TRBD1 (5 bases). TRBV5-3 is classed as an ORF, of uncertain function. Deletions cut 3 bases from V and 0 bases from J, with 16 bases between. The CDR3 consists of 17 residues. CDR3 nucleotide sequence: TGTGCCAGAAGCTCGCGCCAGGGCCTCCCCTCTGGAAACACCATATATTTT. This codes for CARSSRQGLPSGNTIYF.

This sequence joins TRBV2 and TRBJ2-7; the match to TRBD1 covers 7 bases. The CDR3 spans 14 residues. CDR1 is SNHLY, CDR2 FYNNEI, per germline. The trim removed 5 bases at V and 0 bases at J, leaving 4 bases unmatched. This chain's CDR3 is CASSSGQVSYEQYF. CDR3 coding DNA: TGTGCCAGCAGTTCAGGACAGGTCTCCTACGAGCAGTACTTC. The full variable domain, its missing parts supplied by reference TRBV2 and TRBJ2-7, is EPEVTQTPSHQVTQMGQEVILRCVPISNHLYFYWYRQILGQKVEFLVSFYNNEISEKSEIFDDQFSVERPDGSNFTLKIRSTKLEDSAMYFCASSSGQVSYEQYFGPGTRLTVT.

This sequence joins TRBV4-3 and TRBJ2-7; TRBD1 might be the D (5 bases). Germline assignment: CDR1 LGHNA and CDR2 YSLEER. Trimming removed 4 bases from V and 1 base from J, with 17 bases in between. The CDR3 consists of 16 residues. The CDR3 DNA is TGCGCCAGCAGCCGAGAATTAGACAGCCTGTCCTACGAGCAGTACTTC. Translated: CASSRELDSLSYEQYF.

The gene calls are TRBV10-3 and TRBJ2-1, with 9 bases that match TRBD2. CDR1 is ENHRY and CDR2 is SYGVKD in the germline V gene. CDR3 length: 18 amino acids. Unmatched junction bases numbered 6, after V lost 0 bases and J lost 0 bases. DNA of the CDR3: TGTGCCATCAGTGAGTCGAACGCAGCGGGAGGCTCCTACAATGAGCAGTTCTTC. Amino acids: CAISESNAAGGSYNEQFF.

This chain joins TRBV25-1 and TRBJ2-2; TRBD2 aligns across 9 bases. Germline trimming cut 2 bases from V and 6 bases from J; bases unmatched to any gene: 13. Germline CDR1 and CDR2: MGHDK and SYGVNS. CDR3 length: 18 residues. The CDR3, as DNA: TGTGCCAGCAGTGAAGATAGGGCGGGAGGGCCACTCGCCGGGGAGCTGTTTTTT. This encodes CASSEDRAGGPLAGELFF.

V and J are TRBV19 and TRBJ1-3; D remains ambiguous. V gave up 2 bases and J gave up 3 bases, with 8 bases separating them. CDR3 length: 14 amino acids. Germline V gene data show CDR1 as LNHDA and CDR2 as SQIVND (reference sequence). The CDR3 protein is CASSIRGGGNTIYF. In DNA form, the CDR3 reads TGTGCCAGTAGTATAAGAGGAGGTGGAAACACCATATATTTT. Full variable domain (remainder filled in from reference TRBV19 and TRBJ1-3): DGGITQSPKYLFRKEGQNVTLSCEQNLNHDAMYWYRQDPGQGLRLIYYSQIVNDFQKGDIAEGYSVSREKKESFPLTVTSAQKNPTAFYLCASSIRGGGNTIYFGEGSWLTVV.

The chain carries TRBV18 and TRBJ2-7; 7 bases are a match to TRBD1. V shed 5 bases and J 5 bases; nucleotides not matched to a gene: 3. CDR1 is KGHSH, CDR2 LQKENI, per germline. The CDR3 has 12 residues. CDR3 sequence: CASSSTGDEQYF. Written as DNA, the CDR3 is TGTGCCAGCTCATCCACAGGGGACGAGCAGTACTTC.

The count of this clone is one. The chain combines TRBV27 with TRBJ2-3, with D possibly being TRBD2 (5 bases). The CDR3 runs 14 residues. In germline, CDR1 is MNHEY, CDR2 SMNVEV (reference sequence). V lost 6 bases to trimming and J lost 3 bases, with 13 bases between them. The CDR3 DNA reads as TGTGCCAGCAGGTTCGGGAAGCGTACAGATACGCAGTATTTT. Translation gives CASRFGKRTDTQYF.

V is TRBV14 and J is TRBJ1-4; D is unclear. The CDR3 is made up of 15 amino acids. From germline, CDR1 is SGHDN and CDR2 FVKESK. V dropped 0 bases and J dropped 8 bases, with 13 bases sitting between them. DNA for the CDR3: TGTGCCAGCAGCCAAGAATACGGACTCAGGGAAAAACTGTTTTTT. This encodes CASSQEYGLREKLFF.

CDR3 residues: CASSRQGNSNQPQHF. The CDR3, as DNA: TGTGCCAGCAGTCGACAGGGGAATAGCAATCAGCCCCAGCATTTT. V gene TRBV6-5 combines with J gene TRBJ1-5; 8 bases agree with TRBD1. The CDR3 length is 15 residues. Trimming at V came to 5 bases and at J to 0 bases, leaving 3 bases not matched to a gene. Germline V gene data show CDR1 as MNHEY and CDR2 as SVGAGI.

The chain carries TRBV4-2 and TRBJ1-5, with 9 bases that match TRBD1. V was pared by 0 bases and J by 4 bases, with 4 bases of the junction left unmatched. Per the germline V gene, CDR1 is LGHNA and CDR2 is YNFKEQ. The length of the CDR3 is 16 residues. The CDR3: CASSQEQGAPNQPQHF. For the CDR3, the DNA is TGTGCCAGCAGCCAAGAACAGGGGGCCCCTAATCAGCCCCAGCATTTT.

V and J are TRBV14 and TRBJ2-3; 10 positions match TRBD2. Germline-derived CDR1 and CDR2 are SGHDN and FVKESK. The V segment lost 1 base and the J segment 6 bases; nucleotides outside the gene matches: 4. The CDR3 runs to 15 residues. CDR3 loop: CASSQGPGLADTQYF. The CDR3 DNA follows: TGTGCCAGCAGCCAAGGTCCGGGACTAGCGGATACGCAGTATTTT.

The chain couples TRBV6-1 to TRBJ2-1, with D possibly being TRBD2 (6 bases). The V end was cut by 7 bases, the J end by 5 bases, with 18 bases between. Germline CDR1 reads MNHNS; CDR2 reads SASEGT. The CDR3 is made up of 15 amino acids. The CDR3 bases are TGTGCCAGCAATTCTAGGCTAGCGCACAACAATGAGCAGTTCTTC. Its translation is CASNSRLAHNNEQFF.

Written as DNA, the CDR3 is TGTGCAAGTCGCTTAGCGCTGTTGTGCGGGAGCGGCTACGAGCAGTACTTC. Its translation is CASRLALLCGSGYEQYF. V gene TRBV12-2 combines with J gene TRBJ2-7; TRBD2, the D gene given by the table, was not confirmed from the DNA. TRBV12-2 is a pseudogene segment. The CDR3 is made up of 17 amino acids.

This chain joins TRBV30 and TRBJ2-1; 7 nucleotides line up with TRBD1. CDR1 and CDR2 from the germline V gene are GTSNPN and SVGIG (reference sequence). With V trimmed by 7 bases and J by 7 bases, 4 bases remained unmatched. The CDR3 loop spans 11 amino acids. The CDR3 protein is CALYRGNEQFF. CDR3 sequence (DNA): TGTGCCTTGTACAGGGGTAATGAGCAGTTCTTC.

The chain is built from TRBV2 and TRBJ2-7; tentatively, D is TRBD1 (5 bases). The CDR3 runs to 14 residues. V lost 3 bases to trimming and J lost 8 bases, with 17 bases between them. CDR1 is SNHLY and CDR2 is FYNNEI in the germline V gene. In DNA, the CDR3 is TGTGCCAGCAGTGACTTTAATCTAGGGGAACAGCAGTACTTC. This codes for CASSDFNLGEQQYF.

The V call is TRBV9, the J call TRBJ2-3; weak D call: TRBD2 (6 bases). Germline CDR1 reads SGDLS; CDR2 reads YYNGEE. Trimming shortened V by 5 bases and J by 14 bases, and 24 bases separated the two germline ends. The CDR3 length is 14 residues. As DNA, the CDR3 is TGTGCCAGCAGTTCCCCAGGACCGGGGGAATTTCTGTATTTT. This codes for CASSSPGPGEFLYF.

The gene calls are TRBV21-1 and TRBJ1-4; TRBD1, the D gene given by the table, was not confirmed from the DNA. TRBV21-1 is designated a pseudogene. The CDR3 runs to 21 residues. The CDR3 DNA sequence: TGTGCCAGCAGCAGATACCGGGACAGGGACACCAAATCTGCAACTAATGAAAAACTGTTTTTT. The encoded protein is CASSRYRDRDTKSATNEKLFF.

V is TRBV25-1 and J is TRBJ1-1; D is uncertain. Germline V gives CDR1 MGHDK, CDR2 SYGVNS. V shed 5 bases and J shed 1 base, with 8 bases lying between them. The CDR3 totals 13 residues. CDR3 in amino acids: CASSFGGNTEAFF. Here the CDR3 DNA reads TGTGCCAGCAGTTTTGGAGGGAACACTGAAGCTTTCTTT.

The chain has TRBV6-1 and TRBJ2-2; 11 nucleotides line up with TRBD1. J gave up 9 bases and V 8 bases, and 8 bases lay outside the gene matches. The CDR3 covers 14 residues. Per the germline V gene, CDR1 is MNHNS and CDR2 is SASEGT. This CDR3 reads CASARTGGAWELFF. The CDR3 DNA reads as TGTGCCAGCGCCAGGACAGGGGGCGCGTGGGAGCTGTTTTTT.

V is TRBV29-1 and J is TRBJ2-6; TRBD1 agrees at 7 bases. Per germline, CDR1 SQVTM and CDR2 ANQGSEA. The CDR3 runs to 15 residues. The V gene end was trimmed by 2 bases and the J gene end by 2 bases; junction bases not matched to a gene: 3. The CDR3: CSVEFTGAGANVLTF. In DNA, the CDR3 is TGCAGCGTTGAATTCACAGGGGCTGGGGCCAACGTCCTGACTTTC. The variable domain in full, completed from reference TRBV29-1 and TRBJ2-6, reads SAVISQKPSRDICQRGTSLTIQCQVDSQVTMMFWYRQQPGQSLTLIATANQGSEATYESGFVIDKFPISRPNLTFSTLTVSNMSPEDSSIYLCSVEFTGAGANVLTFGAGSRLTVL.

The CDR3, as DNA: TGTGCCAGCAGCGTAGGCCGACTATTAGGCGAGCAGTACTTC. This encodes CASSVGRLLGEQYF. This chain joins TRBV9 and TRBJ2-7; tentative D call: TRBD2 (5 bases). The V gene lost 0 bases and the J gene lost 6 bases, with 13 bases spanning the gap. This CDR3 contains 14 residues. Germline loops: CDR1 SGDLS, CDR2 YYNGEE.

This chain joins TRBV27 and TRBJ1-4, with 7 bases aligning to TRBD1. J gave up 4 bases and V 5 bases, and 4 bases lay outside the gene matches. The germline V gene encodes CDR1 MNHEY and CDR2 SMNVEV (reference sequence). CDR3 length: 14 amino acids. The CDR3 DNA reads TGTGCCAGCAGTCGACAGGGAGTTAATGAAAAACTGTTTTTT. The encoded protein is CASSRQGVNEKLFF. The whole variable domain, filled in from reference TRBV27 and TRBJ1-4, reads EAQVTQNPRYLITVTGKKLTVTCSQNMNHEYMSWYRQDPGLGLRQIYYSMNVEVTDKGDVPEGYKVSRKEKRNFPLILESPSPNQTSLYFCASSRQGVNEKLFFGSGTQLSVL.

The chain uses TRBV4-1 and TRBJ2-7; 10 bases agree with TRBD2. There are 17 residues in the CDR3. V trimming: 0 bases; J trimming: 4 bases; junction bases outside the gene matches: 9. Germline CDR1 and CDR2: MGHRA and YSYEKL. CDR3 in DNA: TGCGCCAGCAGCCAAGAACCCTCTAGCGGGAGTATTTACGAGCAGTACTTC. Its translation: CASSQEPSSGSIYEQYF.